Below, one T cell receptor beta chain is given with its context. Its antigen target is currently unknown. No base quality values were provided; no much bigger clone lies one nucleotide off. The library was generated by 5' RACE. For sequencing, an Illumina HiSeq 2000 was employed. A universal primer binding site was added through template switching, and the final cDNA carried a unique molecular identifier so that TCR cDNA molecules could be counted accurately. Specific primers in the conserved constant-segment region were used to synthesize first-strand cDNA for the TCR alpha and beta chains. To control for contamination, every cDNA library was double barcoded, receiving both a SMART-Mk sample barcode and Illumina barcodes. TruSeq adapter sequences, together with Illumina sample barcodes, were added in two successive PCR steps. Sequencing of the TCR alpha and beta cDNA libraries was done on the Illumina HiSeq platform using custom primers. Per the source publication's procedure: MiGEC was used to process raw reads and extract unique molecular identifiers, and MiXCR was used to find CDR3 positions. Recombination models were inferred per individual with the repgenHMM and IGoR tools using an EM algorithm. Shared clonotypes were analyzed with the tcR package in R, and sharing was normalized by the product of cloneset sizes. To study raw recombination without the effects of thymic and clonal selection, out-of-frame nonproductive sequences were analyzed. TCRdb handled the public reads itself, with Q25 trimming in fastp and clone calling in MiXCR, and kept productive beta chains. Under each unique CDR3 protein, matching rows form one entry showing the most common genes and DNA. TCRdb's processing, not the authors' own work, is the source of the V and J calls. The sample table holds 450,000 or so distinct CDR3 sequences, of which 20% to 25% were seen once. Together, the top ten hold 2.5% to 3.5% of the sample.

All donors were healthy Caucasians. The twin cohort consisted of three pairs of female monozygotic twins, all aged about 18 to 30 years. Positive isolation kits from Invitrogen were used to isolate the CD4+ and CD8+ T cell populations. This sample was included in a study of identical twins (TCRdb year 2016). In terms of the full investigation: TCR alpha and beta repertoires from monozygotic twins, unrelated adults of various ages and cord blood were deep-sequenced to test whether fetal clonotypes persist. To rule out contamination, replicate twin experiments were performed at different times with different library preparation protocols. The paper as a whole reports these results and caveats: In monozygotic twins, recombination models systematically underestimated out-of-frame TCR alpha sharing, but the models matched the sharing seen between unrelated individuals. Out-of-frame TCR alpha sequences shared between twins showed an excess of low generation-probability sequences compared with coincidental sharing between unrelated individuals. Abundant cord blood beta clonotypes carried fewer insertions; young adult naive repertoires showed a weaker similar trend, while memory repertoires showed none. The excess sharing between twins in beta out-of-frame sequences was weaker because fewer shared sequences reduced the signal-to-noise ratio. Because the same donors could not be followed over many years, conclusions were based on cross-sectional statistical analysis. Invariant T cells such as MAIT and iNKT could partly confound zero-insertion analyses, although diverse VJ usage argued against such confounding for most clonotypes.

CDR1 and CDR2 are read off the germline V gene as MNHEY and SVGEGT. The junction shows trimming of 7 bases on V and 1 base on J, and the gene matches do not reach 10 bases of it. Including the terminal cysteine and phenylalanine, the CDR3 comprises 17 residues. The CDR3 DNA has 51 bases and is translated from base 1. The sample was also reused in another study, on T cells expressing NK-cell markers. Per that second paper: TCR beta-chain repertoires were profiled in sorted CD3+CD56+NKG2C+, CD3+CD56+NKG2C- and CD3+CD56-NKG2C+ T-cell subsets from seven or eight donors. Seven of the eight sequenced donors were HCMV-seropositive and one was HCMV-seronegative. To restrict sorting to alphabetaTCR-expressing T cells, an anti-gammadeltaTCR antibody was added in several experiments. In five to seven donors, the dominant CD3+CD56+NKG2C+ clonotypes were found to rank among the top 10 CD8+ clonotypes and to make up roughly 1.0-7.5% of CD8+ T cells. Those dominant clonotypes were again the most abundant among CD3+CD56-NKG2C+ cells in several donors, at about 25-65%. Whether the expanded NKG2C-expressing T cell clones were specific for HCMV antigens remained unclear. Randomly selected healthy volunteers, three men and five women, were used as the eight sequenced donors. HCMV-specific IgG was detected in serum with a commercial ELISA kit to determine HCMV serostatus. MIGEC was used to demultiplex reads and group reads by UMI, and MiTCR was used to assemble and quantify clonotypes. To remove erroneous sequences, TCR cDNA sequences were retained only when supported by two or more reads. The tcR package was used for downstream repertoire analysis, and clonotypes were matched between fractions using CDR3 nucleotide sequence together with V segment. VDJmatch was used to annotate antigen specificity against VDJdb, with one amino acid substitution in CDR3 permitted.

The chain uses TRBV6-2 or TRBV6-3 and TRBJ2-1, and TRBD2 matches 10 of the central bases. This clonotype was sampled from a woman aged 18 to 35 in good health. Sample: CD4+ T cells sorted from blood. For the CDR3, the sequence is CASKLLTSGTSYNEQFF. The sequenced DNA is TGTGCCAGCAAGTTATTAACTAGCGGGACATCCTACAATGAGCAGTTCTTC.